The clone carrying this T cell receptor beta chain was detected many times. This specimen comes from a study of T cells in Graves' hyperthyroidism and ophthalmopathy. The TCR beta CDR3 regions underwent amplification using RNA transcripts as the source. Initially, a first-round RT-PCR of the TCR CDR3 employed the HTBI primer set. TCRdb called the multiplex PCR reads again in MiXCR, with one record for every CDR3 protein. The table records roughly 580,000 distinct CDR3 sequences, 11% to 15% of them present only once. The study collected blood at first hyperthyroidism diagnosis, before any ophthalmopathy symptoms arose. V lost 3 bases and J 0 bases, leaving 5 bases between the germline ends. The CDR3 spans 13 residues. The germline V gene encodes CDR1 MNHEY and CDR2 SMNVEV (reference sequence).

The sequence came from a woman in her twenties or thirties with Graves' hyperthyroidism that later progressed to Graves' ophthalmopathy. Source material: blood. The chain carries TRBV27 and TRBJ1-2; unclear D gene. The CDR3 is CASSFQANYGYTF. In nucleotides, the CDR3 is TGTGCCAGCAGTTTTCAGGCTAACTATGGCTACACCTTC.